This T cell receptor beta chain appears in the sequencing data of a study of technical replicates of blood from a handful of donors. Measured with immunoSEQ multiplex PCR; TCRdb has only the in-frame clones, and not every one. The sample consists of about 74,000 clones, over 90% of them appearing once. Looked up from germline, CDR1 is MDHEN and CDR2 is SYDVKM. The CDR3 consists of 14 residues. The ends were cut back, 6 bases at V and 2 bases at J, with 14 bases in the middle. The source material was T cells isolated from PBMCs. V is TRBV28 and J is TRBJ2-7, with a tentative D call TRBD2 (5 bases). This clonotype originated in a human donor in good health. The CDR3 region has the DNA TGTGCCAGCAGACCCGATCCCGGGACCTACGAGCAGTACTTC. This translates into CASRPDPGTYEQYF.